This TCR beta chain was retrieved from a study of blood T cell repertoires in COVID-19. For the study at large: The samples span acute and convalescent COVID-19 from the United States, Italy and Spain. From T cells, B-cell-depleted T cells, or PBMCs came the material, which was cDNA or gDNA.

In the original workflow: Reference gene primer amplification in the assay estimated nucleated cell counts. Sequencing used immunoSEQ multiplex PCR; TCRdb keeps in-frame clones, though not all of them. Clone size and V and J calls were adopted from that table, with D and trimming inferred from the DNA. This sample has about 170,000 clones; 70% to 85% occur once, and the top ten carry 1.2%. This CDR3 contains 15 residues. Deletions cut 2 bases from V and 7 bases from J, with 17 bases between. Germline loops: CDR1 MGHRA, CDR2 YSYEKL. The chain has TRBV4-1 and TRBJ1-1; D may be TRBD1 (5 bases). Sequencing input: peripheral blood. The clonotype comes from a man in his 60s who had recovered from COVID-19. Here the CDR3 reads CASSQSGKKNFEAFF. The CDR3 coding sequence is TGCGCCAGCAGCCAATCAGGGAAAAAAAACTTTGAAGCTTTCTTT.